These T cell receptor beta chains were read from a single sample in a study of CD8 T cells in Susac syndrome. TCRdb processed the immunoSEQ multiplex PCR reads anew with MiXCR; each CDR3 protein has one entry. The table shows under 80,000 distinct CDR3 sequences, with about 95% occurring only once. The sequencing input was CD8+ T cells from PBMCs. The receptors shown here come from a human donor with multiple sclerosis. Both conserved end residues are part of each CDR3. Rows may omit the clone size; those that give it use once, few, many or a size class.

CDR3 protein	clone size	V gene	J gene
CASSLSGNNYEQYF	-	TRBV6-5	TRBJ2-7
CASSPRGRGSTGELFF	-	TRBV13	TRBJ2-2
CASSPRSGPDEQFF	-	TRBV11-3	TRBJ2-1
CASSLAAGTGELFF	-	TRBV5-1	TRBJ2-2
CASSQDSVSYEQYF	-	TRBV4-3	TRBJ2-7
CASSVTGGYEQYF	-	TRBV2	TRBJ2-7
CASSTQVSYEQYF	-	TRBV7-9	TRBJ2-7
CASGGSLLANYGYTF	-	TRBV6-5	TRBJ1-2
CSAQEGVRTDTQYF	once	TRBV20-1	TRBJ2-3
CSVEGAENTEAFF	-	TRBV29-1	TRBJ1-1
CASSSYSYGYTF	-	TRBV9	TRBJ1-2
CASSPDSLNQPQHF	once	TRBV18	TRBJ1-5
CASSQDLWRDRGNTGELFF	-	TRBV4-1	TRBJ2-2
CSVEKDRGTGFYNEQFF	-	TRBV29-1	TRBJ2-1
CASSRGKHEAFF	-	TRBV7-8	TRBJ1-1
CASSLGPSPNTEAFF	-	TRBV5-1	TRBJ1-1
CASSLGDSELYEQYF	-	TRBV27	TRBJ2-7
CASSPPIVGANVLTF	-	TRBV7-8	TRBJ2-6
CASSPHLYEQYF	once	TRBV7-9	TRBJ2-7
CASSLGAGVMNTEAFF	-	TRBV5-1	TRBJ1-1
CASGLPDPSYEQYF	-	TRBV5-6	TRBJ2-7